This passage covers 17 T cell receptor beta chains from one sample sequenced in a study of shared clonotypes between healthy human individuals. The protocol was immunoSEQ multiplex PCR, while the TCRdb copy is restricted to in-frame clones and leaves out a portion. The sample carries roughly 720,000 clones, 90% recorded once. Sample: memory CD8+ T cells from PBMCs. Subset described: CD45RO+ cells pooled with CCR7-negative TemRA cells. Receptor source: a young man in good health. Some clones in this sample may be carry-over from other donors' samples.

CDR3 region: CASSLAQSSSETQYF. The CDR3 nucleotides are TGTGCCAGCAGCTTAGCGCAGTCTAGTAGTGAGACCCAGTACTTC. This chain joins TRBV7-6 and TRBJ2-5; D gene unclear. CDR3 size: 15 residues. Per the germline V gene, CDR1 is SGHVS and CDR2 is FNYEAQ. The V end was cut by 0 bases, the J end by 5 bases, with 13 bases between. Full variable domain (rest looked up from reference TRBV7-6 and TRBJ2-5): GAGVSQSPRYKVTKRGQDVALRCDPISGHVSLYWYRQALGQGPEFLTYFNYEAQQDKSGLPNDRFSAERPEGSISTLTIQRTEQRDSAMYRCASSLAQSSSETQYFGPGTRLLVL.

The CDR3 nucleotides read TGTGCCAGTAGTAGCGGGAGTAACAATGAGCAGTTCTTC. As protein: CASSSGSNNEQFF. The J gene is TRBJ2-1, the V gene TRBV6-1; 9 bases align to TRBD2. Trimming cost V 9 bases and J 5 bases; bases outside gene matches: 5. The length of the CDR3 is 13 residues. Germline V gene lookup returns CDR1 MNHNS and CDR2 SASEGT.

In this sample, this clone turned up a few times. In DNA, the CDR3 is TGTGCCAGCAGCTTGGACAGGGGGAGACAGCCCCAGCATTTT. The encoded protein is CASSLDRGRQPQHF. The rearrangement joins TRBV5-5 to TRBJ1-5, with 8 bases matching TRBD1. V trimming: 0 bases; J trimming: 7 bases; junction bases outside the gene matches: 3. Germline CDR1 and CDR2: SGHKS and YYEKEE (reference sequence). This CDR3 has 14 residues.

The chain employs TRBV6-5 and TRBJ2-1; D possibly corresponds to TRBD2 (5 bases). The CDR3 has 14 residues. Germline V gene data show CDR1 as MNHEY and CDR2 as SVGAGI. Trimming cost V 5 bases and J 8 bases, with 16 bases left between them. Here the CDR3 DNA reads TGTGCCAGCAGTCTCGGAGGTGAGGCCCATGAGCAGTTCTTC. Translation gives CASSLGGEAHEQFF.

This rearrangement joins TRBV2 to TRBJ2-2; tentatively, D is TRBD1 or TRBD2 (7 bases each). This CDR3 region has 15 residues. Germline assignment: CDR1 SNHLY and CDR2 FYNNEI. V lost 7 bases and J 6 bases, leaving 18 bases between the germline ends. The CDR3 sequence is CASTPGEGASGELFF. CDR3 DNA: TGTGCCAGCACCCCGGGGGAGGGGGCATCCGGGGAGCTGTTTTTT.

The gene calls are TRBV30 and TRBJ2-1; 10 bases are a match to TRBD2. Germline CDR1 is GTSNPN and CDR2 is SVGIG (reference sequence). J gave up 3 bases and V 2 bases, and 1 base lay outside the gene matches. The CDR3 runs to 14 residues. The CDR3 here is CAWSTSGIYNEQFF. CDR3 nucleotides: TGTGCCTGGAGTACTAGCGGGATCTACAATGAGCAGTTCTTC.

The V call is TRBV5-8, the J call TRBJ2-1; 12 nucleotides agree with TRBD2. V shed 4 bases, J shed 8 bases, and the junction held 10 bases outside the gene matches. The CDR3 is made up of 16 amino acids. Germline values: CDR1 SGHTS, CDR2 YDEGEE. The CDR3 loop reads CASSPILAGGGDEQFF. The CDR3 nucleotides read TGTGCCAGCAGCCCAATCCTAGCGGGAGGGGGTGATGAGCAGTTCTTC.

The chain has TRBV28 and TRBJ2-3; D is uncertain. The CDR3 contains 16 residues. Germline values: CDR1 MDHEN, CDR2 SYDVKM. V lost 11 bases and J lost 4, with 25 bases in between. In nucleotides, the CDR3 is TGTGCCGCCTCCGGCCTGGGTCCCCGCATTTCAGATACGCAGTATTTT. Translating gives CAASGLGPRISDTQYF.

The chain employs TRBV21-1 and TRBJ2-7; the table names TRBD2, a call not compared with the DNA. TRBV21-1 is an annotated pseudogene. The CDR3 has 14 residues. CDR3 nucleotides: TGTGCCAGCAGCAAAAGGCTAGTCTCCTACGAGCAGTACTTC. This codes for CASSKRLVSYEQYF.

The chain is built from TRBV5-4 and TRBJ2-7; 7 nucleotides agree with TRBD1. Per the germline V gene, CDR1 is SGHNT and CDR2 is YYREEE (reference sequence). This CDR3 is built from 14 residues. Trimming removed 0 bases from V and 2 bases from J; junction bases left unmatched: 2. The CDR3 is CASSLDRGPYEQYF. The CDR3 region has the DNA TGTGCCAGCAGCTTGGACAGGGGACCCTACGAGCAGTACTTC. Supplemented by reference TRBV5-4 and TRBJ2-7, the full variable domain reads ETGVTQSPTHLIKTRGQQVTLRCSSQSGHNTVSWYQQALGQGPQFIFQYYREEENGRGNFPPRFSGLQFPNYSSELNVNALELDDSALYLCASSLDRGPYEQYFGPGTRLTVT.

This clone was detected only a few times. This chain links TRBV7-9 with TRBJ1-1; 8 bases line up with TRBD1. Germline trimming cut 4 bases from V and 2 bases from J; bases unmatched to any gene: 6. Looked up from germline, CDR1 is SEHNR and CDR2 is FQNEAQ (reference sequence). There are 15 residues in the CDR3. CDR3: CASSSRTGTNTEAFF. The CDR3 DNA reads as TGTGCCAGCAGCTCTCGGACAGGGACTAACACTGAAGCTTTCTTT.

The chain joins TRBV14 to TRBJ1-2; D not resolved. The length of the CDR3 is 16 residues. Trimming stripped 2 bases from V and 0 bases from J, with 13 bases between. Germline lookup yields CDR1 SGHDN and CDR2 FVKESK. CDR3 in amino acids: CASSQTSGTTNYGYTF. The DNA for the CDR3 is TGTGCCAGCAGCCAAACTTCGGGAACTACTAACTATGGCTACACCTTC.

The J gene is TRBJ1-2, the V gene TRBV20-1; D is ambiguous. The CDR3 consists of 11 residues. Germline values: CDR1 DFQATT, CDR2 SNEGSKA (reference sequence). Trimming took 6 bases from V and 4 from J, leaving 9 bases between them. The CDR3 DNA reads TGCAGTGCGGAGGCGGGCTATGGCTACACCTTC. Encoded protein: CSAEAGYGYTF.

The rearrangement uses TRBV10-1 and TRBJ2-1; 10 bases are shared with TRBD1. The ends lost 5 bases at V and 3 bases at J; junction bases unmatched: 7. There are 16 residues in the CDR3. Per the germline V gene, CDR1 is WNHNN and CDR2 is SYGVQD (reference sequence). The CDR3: CASSRTGGMVYNEQFF. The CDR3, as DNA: TGCGCCAGCAGTAGGACAGGGGGTATGGTCTACAATGAGCAGTTCTTC.

CDR3 in amino acids: CASSFKGRDQPYEQYF. DNA of the CDR3: TGTGCCAGCAGTTTTAAAGGTCGGGACCAACCCTACGAGCAGTACTTC. The chain joins TRBV27 to TRBJ2-7; D possibly matches TRBD1 or TRBD2 (5 bases each). The length of the CDR3 is 16 residues. Per germline, CDR1 MNHEY and CDR2 SMNVEV (reference sequence). The ends were cut back, 3 bases at V and 2 bases at J, with 17 bases in the middle.

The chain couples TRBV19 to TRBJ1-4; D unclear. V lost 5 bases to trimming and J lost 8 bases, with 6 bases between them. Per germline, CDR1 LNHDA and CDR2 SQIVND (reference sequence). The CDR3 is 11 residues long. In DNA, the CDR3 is TGTGCCAGTAGTGATCTCGAAAAACTGTTTTTT. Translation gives CASSDLEKLFF.

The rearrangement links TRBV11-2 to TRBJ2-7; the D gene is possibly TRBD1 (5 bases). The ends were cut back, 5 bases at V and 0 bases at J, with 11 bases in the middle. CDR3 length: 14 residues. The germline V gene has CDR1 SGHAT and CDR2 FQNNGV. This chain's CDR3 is CASSQTENSYEQYF. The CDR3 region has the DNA TGTGCCAGCAGCCAGACAGAAAACTCCTACGAGCAGTACTTC.